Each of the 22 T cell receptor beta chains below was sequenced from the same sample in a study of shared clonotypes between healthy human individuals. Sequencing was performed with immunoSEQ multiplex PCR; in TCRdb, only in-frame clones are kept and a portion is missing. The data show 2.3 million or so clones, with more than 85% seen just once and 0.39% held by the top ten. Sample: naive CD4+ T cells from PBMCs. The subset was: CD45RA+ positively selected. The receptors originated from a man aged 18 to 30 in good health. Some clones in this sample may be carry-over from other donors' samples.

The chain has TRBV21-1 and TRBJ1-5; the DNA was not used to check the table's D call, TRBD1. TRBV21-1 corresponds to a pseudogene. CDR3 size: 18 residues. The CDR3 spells CASGKSDRGEGSNQPQHF. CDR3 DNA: TGTGCCAGCGGAAAGTCCGACAGGGGGGAAGGTAGCAATCAGCCCCAGCATTTT.

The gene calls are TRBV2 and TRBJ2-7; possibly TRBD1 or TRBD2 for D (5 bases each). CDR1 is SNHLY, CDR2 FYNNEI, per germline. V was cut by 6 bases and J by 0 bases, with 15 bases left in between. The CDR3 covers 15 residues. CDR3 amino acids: CASRAGTQSSYEQYF. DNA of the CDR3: TGTGCCAGCAGGGCAGGGACCCAGAGCTCCTACGAGCAGTACTTC. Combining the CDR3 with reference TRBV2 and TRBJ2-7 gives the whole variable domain EPEVTQTPSHQVTQMGQEVILRCVPISNHLYFYWYRQILGQKVEFLVSFYNNEISEKSEIFDDQFSVERPDGSNFTLKIRSTKLEDSAMYFCASRAGTQSSYEQYFGPGTRLTVT.

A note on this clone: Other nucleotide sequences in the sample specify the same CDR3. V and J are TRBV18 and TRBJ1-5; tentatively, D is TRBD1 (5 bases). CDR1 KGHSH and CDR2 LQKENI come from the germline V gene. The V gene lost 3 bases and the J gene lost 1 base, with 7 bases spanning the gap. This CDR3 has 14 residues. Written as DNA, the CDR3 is TGTGCCAGCTCACCGGGGCAGAGCAATCAGCCCCAGCATTTT. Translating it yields CASSPGQSNQPQHF.

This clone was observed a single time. In DNA form, the CDR3 reads TGTGCCAGCAGCTCGACAGGGCCGAACCGGCAAAATAGCAATCAGCCCCAGCATTTT. Amino acid sequence: CASSSTGPNRQNSNQPQHF. The V and J genes are TRBV7-2 and TRBJ1-5, with TRBD1 matching over 7 bases. From germline, CDR1 is SGHTA and CDR2 FQGNSA. This CDR3 comprises 19 residues. The J segment lost 0 bases and the V segment lost 4 bases, leaving 15 bases of the junction unmatched.

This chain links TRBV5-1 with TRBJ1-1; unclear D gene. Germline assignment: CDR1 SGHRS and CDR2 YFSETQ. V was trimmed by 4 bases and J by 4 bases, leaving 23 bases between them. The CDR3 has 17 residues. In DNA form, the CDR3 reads TGCGCCAGCAGCCCGGGGTTGTGGTTGGGTTCGGGCACTGAAGCTTTCTTT. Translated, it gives CASSPGLWLGSGTEAFF.

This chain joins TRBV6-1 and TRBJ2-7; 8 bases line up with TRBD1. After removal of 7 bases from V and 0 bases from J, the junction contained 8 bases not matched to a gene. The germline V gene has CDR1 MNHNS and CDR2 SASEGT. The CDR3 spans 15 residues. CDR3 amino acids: CASTRTGLSSYEQYF. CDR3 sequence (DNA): TGTGCCAGCACCCGGACAGGGCTGAGCTCCTACGAGCAGTACTTC.

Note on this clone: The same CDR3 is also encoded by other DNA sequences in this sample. Written as DNA, the CDR3 is TGTGCCAGCAGCCAAGAGGGGACTAGCGGGATCTACAATGAGCAGTTCTTC. Translated, it gives CASSQEGTSGIYNEQFF. V gene TRBV4-2 combines with J gene TRBJ2-1; 13 nucleotides agree with TRBD2. This CDR3 is 17 amino acids long. V lost 0 bases and J lost 3; bases outside the gene matches: 2. From germline, CDR1 is LGHNA and CDR2 YNFKEQ.

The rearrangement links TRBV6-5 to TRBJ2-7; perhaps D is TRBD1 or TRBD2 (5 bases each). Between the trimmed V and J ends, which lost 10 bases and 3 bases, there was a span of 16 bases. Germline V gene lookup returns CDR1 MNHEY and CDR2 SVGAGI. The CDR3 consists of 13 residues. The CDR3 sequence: CATNSMGDYEQYF. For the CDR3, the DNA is TGTGCCACGAATAGTATGGGGGACTACGAGCAGTACTTC.

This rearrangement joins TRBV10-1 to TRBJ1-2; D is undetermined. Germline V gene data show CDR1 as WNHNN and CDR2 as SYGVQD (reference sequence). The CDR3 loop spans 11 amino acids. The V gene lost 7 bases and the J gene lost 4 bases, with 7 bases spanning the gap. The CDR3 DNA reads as TGCGCCAGCAATCAACCCTATGGCTACACCTTC. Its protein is CASNQPYGYTF.

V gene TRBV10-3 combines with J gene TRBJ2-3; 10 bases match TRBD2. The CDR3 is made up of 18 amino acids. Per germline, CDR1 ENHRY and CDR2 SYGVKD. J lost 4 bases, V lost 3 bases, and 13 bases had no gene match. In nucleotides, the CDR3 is TGTGCCATCAGTGAAGGACCTAGCGGGAGATCCGTGTCAGATACGCAGTATTTT. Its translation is CAISEGPSGRSVSDTQYF.

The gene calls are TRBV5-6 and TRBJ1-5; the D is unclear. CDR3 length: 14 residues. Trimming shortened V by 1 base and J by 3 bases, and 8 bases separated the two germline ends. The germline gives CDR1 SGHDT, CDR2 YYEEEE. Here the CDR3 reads CASSLRRINQPQHF. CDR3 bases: TGTGCCAGCAGCTTGAGGCGTATCAATCAGCCCCAGCATTTT.

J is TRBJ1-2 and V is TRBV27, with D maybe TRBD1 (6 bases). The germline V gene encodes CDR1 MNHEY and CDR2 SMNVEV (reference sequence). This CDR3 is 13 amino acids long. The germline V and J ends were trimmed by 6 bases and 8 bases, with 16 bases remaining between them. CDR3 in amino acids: CASRTNYREGYTF. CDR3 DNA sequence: TGTGCCAGCAGGACAAACTACAGGGAAGGCTACACCTTC.

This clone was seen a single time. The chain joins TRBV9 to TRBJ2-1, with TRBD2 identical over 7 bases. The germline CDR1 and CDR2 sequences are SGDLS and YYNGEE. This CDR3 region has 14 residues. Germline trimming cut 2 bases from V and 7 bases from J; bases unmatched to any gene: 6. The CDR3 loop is CASSVQLAINEQFF. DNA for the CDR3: TGTGCCAGCAGCGTCCAACTAGCGATTAATGAGCAGTTCTTC.

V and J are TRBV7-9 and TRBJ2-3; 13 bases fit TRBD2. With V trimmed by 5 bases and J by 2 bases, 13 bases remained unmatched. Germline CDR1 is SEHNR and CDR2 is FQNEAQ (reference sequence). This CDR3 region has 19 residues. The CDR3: CASSPPPTSGRIDTDTQYF. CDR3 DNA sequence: TGTGCCAGCAGCCCCCCCCCGACTAGCGGGAGGATTGACACAGATACGCAGTATTTT.

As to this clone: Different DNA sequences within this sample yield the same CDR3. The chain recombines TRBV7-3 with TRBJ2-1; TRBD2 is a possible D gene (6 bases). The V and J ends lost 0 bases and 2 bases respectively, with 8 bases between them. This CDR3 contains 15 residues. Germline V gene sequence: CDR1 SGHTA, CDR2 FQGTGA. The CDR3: CASSLTSGTYNEQFF. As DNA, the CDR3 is TGTGCCAGCAGCTTAACTAGCGGAACCTACAATGAGCAGTTCTTC.

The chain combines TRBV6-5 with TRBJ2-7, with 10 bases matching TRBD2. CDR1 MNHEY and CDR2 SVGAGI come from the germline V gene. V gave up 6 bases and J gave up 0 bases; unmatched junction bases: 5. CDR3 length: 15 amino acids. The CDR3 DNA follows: TGTGCCAGCAGAACTGGGACTAGCGCCTCCTACGAGCAGTACTTC. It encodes CASRTGTSASYEQYF.

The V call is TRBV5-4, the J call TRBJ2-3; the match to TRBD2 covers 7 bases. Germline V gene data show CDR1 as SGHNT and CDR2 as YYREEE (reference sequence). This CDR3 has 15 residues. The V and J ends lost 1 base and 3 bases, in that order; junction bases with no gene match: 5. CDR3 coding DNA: TGTGCCAGCAGCTTGAGGCTAGCGGAGACAGATACGCAGTATTTT. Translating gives CASSLRLAETDTQYF. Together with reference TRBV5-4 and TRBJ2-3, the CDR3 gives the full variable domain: ETGVTQSPTHLIKTRGQQVTLRCSSQSGHNTVSWYQQALGQGPQFIFQYYREEENGRGNFPPRFSGLQFPNYSSELNVNALELDDSALYLCASSLRLAETDTQYFGPGTRLTVL.

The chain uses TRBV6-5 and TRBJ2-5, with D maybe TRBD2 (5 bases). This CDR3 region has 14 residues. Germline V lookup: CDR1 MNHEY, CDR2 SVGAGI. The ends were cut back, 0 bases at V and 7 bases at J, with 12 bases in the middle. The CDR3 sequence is CASSYSRTPRTQYF. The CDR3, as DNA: TGTGCCAGCAGTTACTCGAGGACTCCTCGGACCCAGTACTTC.

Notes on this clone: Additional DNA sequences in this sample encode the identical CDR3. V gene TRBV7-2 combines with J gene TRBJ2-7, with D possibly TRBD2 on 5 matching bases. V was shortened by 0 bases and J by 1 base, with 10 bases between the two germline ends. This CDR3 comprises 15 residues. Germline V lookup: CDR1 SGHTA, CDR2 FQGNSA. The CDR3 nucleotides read TGTGCCAGCAGCTTAGCGAGCGGCAGTTCCTACGAGCAGTACTTC. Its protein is CASSLASGSSYEQYF.

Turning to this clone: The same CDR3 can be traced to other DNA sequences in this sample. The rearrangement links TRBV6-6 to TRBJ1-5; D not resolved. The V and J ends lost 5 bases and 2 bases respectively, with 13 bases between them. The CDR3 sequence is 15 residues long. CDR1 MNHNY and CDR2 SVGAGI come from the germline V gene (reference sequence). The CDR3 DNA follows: TGTGCCAGCAGTACCACGGTAATGGGCAATCAGCCCCAGCATTTT. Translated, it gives CASSTTVMGNQPQHF.

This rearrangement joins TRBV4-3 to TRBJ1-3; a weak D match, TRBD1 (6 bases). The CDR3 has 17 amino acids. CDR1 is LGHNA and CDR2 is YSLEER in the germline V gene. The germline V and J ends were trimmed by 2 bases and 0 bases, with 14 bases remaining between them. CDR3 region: CASSQIPQGLSGNTIYF. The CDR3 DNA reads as TGCGCCAGCAGCCAAATTCCACAGGGACTCTCTGGAAACACCATATATTTT.

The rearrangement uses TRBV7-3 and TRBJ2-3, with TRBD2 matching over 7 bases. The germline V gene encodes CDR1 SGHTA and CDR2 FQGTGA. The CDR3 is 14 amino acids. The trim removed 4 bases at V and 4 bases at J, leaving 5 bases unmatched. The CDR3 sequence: CASSYRRGADTQYF. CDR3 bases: TGTGCCAGCAGCTACCGCCGGGGGGCAGATACGCAGTATTTT.